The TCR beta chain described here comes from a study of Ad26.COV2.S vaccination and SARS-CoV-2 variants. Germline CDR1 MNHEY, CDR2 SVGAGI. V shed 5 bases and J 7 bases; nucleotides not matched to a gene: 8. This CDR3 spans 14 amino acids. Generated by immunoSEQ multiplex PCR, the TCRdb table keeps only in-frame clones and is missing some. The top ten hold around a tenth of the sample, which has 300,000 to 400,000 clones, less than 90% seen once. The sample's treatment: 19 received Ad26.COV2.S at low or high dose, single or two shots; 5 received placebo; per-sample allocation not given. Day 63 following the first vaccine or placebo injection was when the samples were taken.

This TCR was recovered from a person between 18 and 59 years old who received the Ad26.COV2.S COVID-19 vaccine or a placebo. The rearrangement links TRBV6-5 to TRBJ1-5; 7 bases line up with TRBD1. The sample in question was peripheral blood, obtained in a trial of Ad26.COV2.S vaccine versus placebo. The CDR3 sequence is CASSTQQGRQPQHF. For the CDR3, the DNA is TGTGCCAGCAGTACCCAACAGGGGCGACAGCCCCAGCATTTT.